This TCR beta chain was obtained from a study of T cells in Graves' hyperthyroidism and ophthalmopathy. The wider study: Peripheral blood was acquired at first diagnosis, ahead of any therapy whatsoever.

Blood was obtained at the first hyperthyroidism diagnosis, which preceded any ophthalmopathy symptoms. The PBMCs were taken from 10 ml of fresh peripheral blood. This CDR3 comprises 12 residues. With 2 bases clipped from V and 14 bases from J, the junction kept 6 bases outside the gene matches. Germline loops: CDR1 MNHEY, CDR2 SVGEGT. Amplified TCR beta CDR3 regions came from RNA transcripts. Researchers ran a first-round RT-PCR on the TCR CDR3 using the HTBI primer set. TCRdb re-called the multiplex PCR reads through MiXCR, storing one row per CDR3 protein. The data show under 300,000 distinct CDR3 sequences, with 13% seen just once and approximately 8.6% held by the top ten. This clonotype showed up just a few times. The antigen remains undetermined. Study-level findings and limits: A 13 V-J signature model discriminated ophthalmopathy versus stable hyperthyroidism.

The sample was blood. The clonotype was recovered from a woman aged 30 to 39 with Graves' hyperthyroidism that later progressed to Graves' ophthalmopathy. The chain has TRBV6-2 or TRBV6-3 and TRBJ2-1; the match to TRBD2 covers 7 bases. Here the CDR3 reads CASSYRAGFKFF. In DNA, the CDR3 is TGTGCCAGCAGTTACCGAGCGGGATTTAAGTTCTTC.